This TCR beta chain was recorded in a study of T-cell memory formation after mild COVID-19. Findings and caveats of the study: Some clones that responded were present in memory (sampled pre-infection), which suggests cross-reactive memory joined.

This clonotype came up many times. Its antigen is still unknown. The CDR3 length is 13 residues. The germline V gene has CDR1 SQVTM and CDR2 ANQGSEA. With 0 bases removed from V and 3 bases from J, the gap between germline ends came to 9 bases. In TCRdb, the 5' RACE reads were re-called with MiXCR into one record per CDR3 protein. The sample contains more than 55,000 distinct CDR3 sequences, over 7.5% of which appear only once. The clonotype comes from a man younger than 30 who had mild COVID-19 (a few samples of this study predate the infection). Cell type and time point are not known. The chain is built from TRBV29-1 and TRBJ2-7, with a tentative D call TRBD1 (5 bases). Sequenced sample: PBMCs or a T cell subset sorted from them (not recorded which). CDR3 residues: CSVEEAQGYEQYF. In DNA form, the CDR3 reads TGCAGCGTTGAAGAGGCTCAGGGCTACGAGCAGTACTTC.